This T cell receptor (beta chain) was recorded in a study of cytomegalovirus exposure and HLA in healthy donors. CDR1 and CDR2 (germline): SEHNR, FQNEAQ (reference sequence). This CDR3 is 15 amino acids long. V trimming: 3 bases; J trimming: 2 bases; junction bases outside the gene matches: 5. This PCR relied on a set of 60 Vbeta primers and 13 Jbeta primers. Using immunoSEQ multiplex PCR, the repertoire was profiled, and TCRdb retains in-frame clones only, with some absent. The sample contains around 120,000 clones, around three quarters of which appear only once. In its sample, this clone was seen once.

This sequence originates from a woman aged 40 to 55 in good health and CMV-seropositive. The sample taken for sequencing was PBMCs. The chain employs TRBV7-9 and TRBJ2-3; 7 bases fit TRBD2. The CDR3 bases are TGTGCCAGCAGCTTGCAGCGGGGATACACAGATACGCAGTATTTT. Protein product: CASSLQRGYTDTQYF. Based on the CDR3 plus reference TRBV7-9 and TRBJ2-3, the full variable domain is DTGVSQNPRHKITKRGQNVTFRCDPISEHNRLYWYRQTLGQGPEFLTYFQNEAQLEKSRLLSDRFSAERPKGSFSTLEIQRTEQGDSAMYLCASSLQRGYTDTQYFGPGTRLTVL.